A single sample is the source of the 2 T cell receptor beta chains below, sequenced in a study of blood T cell repertoires in COVID-19. Profiling relied on immunoSEQ multiplex PCR, and the TCRdb table lists in-frame clones only, not all of them. The table lists 100,000 to 150,000 clones, roughly 90% of them singletons. The sequencing sample was made of peripheral blood. Source of these receptors: a man aged 50 to 60 with active or convalescent COVID-19.

This sequence joins TRBV5-6 and TRBJ1-5; a weak D match, TRBD1 (5 bases). Germline V CDR1 and CDR2: SGHDT, YYEEEE. The V end was cut by 4 bases, the J end by 0 bases, with 14 bases between. CDR3 length: 16 amino acids. CDR3 amino acids: CASSARAGTSNQPQHF. The CDR3 DNA follows: TGTGCCAGCAGCGCCCGAGCGGGGACTAGCAATCAGCCCCAGCATTTT.

The chain couples TRBV4-3 to TRBJ1-2, with 8 bases fitting TRBD1. The CDR3 has 16 amino acids. CDR1 LGHNA and CDR2 YSLEER come from the germline V gene. After removal of 0 bases from V and 7 bases from J, the junction contained 10 bases not matched to a gene. The CDR3 DNA is TGCGCCAGCAGCCAAGATCAGTTGGGCAGGGGGCCTGGCTACACCTTC. It is translated as CASSQDQLGRGPGYTF.